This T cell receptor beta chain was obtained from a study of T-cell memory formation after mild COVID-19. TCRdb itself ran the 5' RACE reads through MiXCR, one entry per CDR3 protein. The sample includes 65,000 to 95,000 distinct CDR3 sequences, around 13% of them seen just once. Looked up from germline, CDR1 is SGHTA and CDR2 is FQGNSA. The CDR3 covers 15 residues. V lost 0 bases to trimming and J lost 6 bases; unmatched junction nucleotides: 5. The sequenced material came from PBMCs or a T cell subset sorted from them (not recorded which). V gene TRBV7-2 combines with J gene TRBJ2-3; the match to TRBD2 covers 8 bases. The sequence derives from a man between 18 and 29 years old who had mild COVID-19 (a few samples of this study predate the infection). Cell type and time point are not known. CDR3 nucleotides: TGTGCCAGCAGCTTAGCGCTCGCTAGCGGGGATACGCAGTATTTT. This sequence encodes CASSLALASGDTQYF.